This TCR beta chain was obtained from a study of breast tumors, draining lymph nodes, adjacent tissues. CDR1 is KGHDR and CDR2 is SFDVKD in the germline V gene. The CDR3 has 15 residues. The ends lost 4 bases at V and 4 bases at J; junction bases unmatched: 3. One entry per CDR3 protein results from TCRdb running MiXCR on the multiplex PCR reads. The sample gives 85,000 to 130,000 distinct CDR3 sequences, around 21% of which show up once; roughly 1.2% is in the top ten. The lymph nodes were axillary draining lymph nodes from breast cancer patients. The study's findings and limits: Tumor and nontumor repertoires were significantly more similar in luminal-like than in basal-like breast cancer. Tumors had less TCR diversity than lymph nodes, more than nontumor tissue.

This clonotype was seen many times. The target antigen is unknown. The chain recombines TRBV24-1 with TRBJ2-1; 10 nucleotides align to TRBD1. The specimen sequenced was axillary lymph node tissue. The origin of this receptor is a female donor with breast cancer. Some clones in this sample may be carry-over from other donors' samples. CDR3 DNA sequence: TGTGCCACCAGTGACACGGGACAGGGGTACAATGAGCAGTTCTTC. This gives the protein CATSDTGQGYNEQFF.